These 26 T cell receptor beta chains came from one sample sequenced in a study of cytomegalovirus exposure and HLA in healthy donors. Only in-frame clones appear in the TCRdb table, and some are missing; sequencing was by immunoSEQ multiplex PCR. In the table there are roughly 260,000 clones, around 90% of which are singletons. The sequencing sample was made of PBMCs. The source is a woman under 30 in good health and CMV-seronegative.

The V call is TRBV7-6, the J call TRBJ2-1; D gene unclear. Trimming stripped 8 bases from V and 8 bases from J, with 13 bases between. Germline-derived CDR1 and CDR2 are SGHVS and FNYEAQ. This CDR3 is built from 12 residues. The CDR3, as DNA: TGTGCCAGCTGGGCCTCCCCCGATGAGCAGTTCTTC. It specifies CASWASPDEQFF.

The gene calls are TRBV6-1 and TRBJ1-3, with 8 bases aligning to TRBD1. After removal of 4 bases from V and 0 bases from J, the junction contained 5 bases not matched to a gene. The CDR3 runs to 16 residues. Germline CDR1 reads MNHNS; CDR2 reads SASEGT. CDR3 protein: CASSGDRPVSGNTIYF. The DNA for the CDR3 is TGTGCCAGCAGTGGGGACAGGCCGGTCTCTGGAAACACCATATATTTT.

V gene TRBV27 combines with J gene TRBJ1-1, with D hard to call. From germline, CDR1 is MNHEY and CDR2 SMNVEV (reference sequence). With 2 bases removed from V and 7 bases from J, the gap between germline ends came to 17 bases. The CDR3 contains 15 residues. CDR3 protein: CASSLGYGGTFEAFF. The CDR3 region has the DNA TGTGCCAGCAGTTTAGGGTACGGCGGTACATTTGAAGCTTTCTTT.

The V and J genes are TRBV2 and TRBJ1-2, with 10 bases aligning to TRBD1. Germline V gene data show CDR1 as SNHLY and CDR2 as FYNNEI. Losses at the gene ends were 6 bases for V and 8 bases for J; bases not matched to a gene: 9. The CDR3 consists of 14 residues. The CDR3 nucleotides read TGTGCCAGCAGCGTCGTCGACAGGGGGCACGGCTACACCTTC. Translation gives CASSVVDRGHGYTF.

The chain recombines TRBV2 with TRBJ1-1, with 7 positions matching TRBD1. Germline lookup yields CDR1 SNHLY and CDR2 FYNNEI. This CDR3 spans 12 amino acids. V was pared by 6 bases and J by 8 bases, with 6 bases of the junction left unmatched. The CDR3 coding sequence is TGTGCCAGCAGCCAGACAGGGTCCGAAGCTTTCTTT. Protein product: CASSQTGSEAFF.

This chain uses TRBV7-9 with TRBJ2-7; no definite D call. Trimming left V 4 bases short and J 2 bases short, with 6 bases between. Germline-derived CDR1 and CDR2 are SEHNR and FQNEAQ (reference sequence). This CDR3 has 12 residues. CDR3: CASSSRAYEQYF. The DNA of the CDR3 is TGTGCCAGCAGCTCTCGAGCCTACGAGCAGTACTTC.

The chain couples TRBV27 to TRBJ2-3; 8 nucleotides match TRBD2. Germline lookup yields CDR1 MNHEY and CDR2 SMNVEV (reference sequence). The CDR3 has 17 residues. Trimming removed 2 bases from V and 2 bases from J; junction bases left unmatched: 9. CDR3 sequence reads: CASSLTGPSGFTDTQYF. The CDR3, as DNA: TGTGCCAGCAGTTTAACGGGGCCTAGCGGGTTCACAGATACGCAGTATTTT.

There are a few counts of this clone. The CDR3 here is CASSLGTANYGYTF. The CDR3 region has the DNA TGTGCCAGCAGCTTGGGCACAGCCAACTATGGCTACACCTTC. The chain combines TRBV7-6 with TRBJ1-2; D ambiguous. This CDR3 contains 14 residues. Per germline, CDR1 SGHVS and CDR2 FNYEAQ. Trimming took off 3 bases at V and 2 bases at J, with 10 bases between the two ends.

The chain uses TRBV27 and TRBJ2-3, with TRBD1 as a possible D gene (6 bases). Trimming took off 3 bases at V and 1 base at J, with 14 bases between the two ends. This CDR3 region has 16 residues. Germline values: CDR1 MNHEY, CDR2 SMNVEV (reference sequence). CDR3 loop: CASSFNRARGTDTQYF. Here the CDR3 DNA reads TGTGCCAGCAGTTTCAACAGGGCGAGGGGCACAGATACGCAGTATTTT.

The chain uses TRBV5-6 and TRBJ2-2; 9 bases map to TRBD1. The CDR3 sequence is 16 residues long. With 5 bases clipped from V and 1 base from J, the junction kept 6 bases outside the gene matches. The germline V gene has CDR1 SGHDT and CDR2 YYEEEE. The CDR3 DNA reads TGTGCCAGCAGGTTACAGGGGGCGGGGAACACCGGGGAGCTGTTTTTT. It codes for CASRLQGAGNTGELFF.

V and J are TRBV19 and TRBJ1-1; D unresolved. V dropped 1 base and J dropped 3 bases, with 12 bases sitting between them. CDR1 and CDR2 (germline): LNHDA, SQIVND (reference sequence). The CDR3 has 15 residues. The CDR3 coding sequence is TGTGCCAGTAGTATAGGGACTGGGAGAGACACTGAAGCTTTCTTT. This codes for CASSIGTGRDTEAFF.

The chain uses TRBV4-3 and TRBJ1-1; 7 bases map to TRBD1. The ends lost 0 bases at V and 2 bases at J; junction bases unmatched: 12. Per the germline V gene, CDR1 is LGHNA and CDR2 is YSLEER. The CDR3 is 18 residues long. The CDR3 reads CASSQELIVGQSNTEAFF. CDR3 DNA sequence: TGCGCCAGCAGCCAAGAGTTAATTGTGGGACAGTCTAACACTGAAGCTTTCTTT.

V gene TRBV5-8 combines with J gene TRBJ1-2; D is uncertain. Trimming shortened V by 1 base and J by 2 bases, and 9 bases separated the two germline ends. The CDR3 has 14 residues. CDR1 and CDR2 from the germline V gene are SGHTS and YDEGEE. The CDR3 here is CASSLTATNYGYTF. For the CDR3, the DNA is TGTGCCAGCAGCTTGACAGCCACCAACTATGGCTACACCTTC.

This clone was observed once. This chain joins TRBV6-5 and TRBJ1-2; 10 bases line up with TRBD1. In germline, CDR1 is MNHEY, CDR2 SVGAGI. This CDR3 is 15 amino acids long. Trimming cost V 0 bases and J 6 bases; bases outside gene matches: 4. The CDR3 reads CASSYSWDRGNGYTF. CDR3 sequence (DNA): TGTGCCAGCAGTTACTCTTGGGACAGGGGCAATGGCTACACCTTC.

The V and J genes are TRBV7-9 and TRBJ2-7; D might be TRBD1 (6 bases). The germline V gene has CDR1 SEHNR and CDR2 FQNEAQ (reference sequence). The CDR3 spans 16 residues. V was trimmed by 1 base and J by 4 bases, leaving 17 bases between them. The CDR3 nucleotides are TGTGCCAGCAGCTTAGTGAGTACTCGGGACACGTACGAGCAGTACTTC. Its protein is CASSLVSTRDTYEQYF. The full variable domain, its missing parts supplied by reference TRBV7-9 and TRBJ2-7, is DTGVSQNPRHKITKRGQNVTFRCDPISEHNRLYWYRQTLGQGPEFLTYFQNEAQLEKSRLLSDRFSAERPKGSFSTLEIQRTEQGDSAMYLCASSLVSTRDTYEQYFGPGTRLTVT.

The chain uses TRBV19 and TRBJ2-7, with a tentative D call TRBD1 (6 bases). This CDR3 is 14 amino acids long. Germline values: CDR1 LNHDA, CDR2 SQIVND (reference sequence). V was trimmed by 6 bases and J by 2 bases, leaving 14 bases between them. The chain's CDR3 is CASRHTGDTYEQYF. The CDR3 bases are TGTGCCAGTAGACACACCGGGGACACCTACGAGCAGTACTTC. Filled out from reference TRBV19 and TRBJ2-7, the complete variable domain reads DGGITQSPKYLFRKEGQNVTLSCEQNLNHDAMYWYRQDPGQGLRLIYYSQIVNDFQKGDIAEGYSVSREKKESFPLTVTSAQKNPTAFYLCASRHTGDTYEQYFGPGTRLTVT.

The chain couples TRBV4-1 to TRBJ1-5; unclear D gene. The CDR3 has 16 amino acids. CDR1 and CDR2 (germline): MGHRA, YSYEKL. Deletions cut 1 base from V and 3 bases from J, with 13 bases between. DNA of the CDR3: TGCGCCAGCAGCCAAGTAGCGGAATTCGCCAATCAGCCCCAGCATTTT. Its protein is CASSQVAEFANQPQHF.

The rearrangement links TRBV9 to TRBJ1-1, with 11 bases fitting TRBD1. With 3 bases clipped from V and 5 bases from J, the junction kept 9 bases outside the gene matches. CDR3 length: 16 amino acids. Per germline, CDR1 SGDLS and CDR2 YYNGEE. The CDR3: CASSAGDRGLRTEAFF. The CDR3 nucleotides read TGTGCCAGCAGCGCGGGGGACAGGGGGTTGAGAACTGAAGCTTTCTTT.

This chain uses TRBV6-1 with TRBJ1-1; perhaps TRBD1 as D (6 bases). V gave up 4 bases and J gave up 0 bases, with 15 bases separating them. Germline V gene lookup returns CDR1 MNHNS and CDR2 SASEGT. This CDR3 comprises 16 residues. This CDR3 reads CASSAYQGWVNTEAFF. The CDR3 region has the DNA TGTGCCAGCAGTGCGTATCAGGGGTGGGTGAACACTGAAGCTTTCTTT.

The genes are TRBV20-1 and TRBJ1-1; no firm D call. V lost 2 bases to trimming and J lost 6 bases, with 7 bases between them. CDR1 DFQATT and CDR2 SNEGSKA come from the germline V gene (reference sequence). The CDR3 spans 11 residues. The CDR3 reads CSARWRAEAFF. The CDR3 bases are TGCAGTGCTAGATGGAGGGCTGAAGCTTTCTTT.

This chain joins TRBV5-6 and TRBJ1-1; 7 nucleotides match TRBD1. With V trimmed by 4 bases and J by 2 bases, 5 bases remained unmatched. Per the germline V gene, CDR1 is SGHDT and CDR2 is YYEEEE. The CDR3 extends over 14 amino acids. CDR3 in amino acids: CASSNRGINTEAFF. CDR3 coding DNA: TGTGCCAGCAGCAACAGGGGCATTAACACTGAAGCTTTCTTT.

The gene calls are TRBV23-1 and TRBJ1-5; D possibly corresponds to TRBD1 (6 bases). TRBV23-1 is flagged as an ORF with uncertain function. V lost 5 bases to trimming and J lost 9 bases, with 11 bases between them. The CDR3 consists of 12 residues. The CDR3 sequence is CASSFRGWPQHF. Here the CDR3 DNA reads TGCGCCAGCAGTTTCAGGGGATGGCCCCAGCATTTT.

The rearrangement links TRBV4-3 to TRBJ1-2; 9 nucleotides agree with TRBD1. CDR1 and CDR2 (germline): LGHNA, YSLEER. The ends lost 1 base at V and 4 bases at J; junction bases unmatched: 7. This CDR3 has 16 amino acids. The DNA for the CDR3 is TGCGCCAGCAGCCAAGGATGGGACAGGGAAGGCTATGGCTACACCTTC. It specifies CASSQGWDREGYGYTF.

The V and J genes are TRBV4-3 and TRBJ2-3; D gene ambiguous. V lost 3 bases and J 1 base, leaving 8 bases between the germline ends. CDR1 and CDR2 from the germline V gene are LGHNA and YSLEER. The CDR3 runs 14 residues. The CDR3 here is CASSQARGTDTQYF. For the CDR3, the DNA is TGCGCCAGCAGCCAGGCCCGGGGCACAGATACGCAGTATTTT.

The CDR3 spells CASRYRVQPQHF. CDR3 sequence (DNA): TGTGCCAGCAGGTACCGGGTGCAGCCCCAGCATTTT. The chain employs TRBV28 and TRBJ1-5; D unresolved. The CDR3 extends over 12 amino acids. Trimming stripped 6 bases from V and 7 bases from J, with 10 bases between. CDR1 MDHEN and CDR2 SYDVKM come from the germline V gene.

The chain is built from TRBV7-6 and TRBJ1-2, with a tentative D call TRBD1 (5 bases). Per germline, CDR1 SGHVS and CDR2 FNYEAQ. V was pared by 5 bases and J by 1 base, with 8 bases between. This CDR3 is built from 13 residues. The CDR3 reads CASSPDSNYGYTF. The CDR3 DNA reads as TGTGCCAGCAGCCCCGACAGTAACTATGGCTACACCTTC.